This T cell receptor beta chain was profiled in a study of cytomegalovirus exposure and HLA in healthy donors. Findings of the study overall: Many donors shared some public TCRs, even though most TCR sequences were rare.

60 Vbeta and 13 Jbeta primers were used in PCR. TCRdb's table, derived via immunoSEQ multiplex PCR, lists solely in-frame clones and lacks some. The repertoire has more than 55,000 clones, under 85% of them found once; the top ten carry approximately 10%. This clone was seen more than once but under ten times. Its antigen is not identified. The germline V gene encodes CDR1 MNHEY and CDR2 SMNVEV (reference sequence). CDR3 length: 14 amino acids. Trimming removed 9 bases from V and 4 bases from J; junction bases left unmatched: 10. The TCR originated in a woman aged 55-69 years in good health and CMV-seropositive. This sequence joins TRBV27 and TRBJ2-7, with 9 bases matching TRBD1. The sequenced material came from PBMCs. CDR3: CASMGTGNSYEQYF. The CDR3 bases are TGTGCCAGTATGGGGACAGGGAATTCGTACGAGCAGTACTTC.